The source of this T cell receptor (beta chain) is a study of chemoradiotherapy in HPV16-positive cancers. Study-wide findings and caveats: Non-HPV-specific T cells did not expand in tumors during treatment, whereas candidate HPV-specific clones and E7-related motifs did.

Repertoires were sampled repeatedly during chemoradiotherapy. Deletions cut 2 bases from V and 0 bases from J, with 6 bases between. The CDR3 runs 14 residues. Germline V gene data show CDR1 as MNHNY and CDR2 as SVGAGI (reference sequence). Generated by immunoSEQ multiplex PCR, the TCRdb table keeps only in-frame clones and is missing some. The sample consists of about 21,000 clones, approximately 86% of them appearing once. Of note for this clone: The antigen is not known.

The TCR originated in a human donor with HPV-associated anogenital cancer. The chain carries TRBV6-6 and TRBJ2-3; D gene unclear. The material was blood, obtained from a patient who underwent chemoradiotherapy. CDR3 protein: CASSYPDSTDTQYF. CDR3 bases: TGTGCCAGCAGTTACCCGGACAGCACAGATACGCAGTATTTT.